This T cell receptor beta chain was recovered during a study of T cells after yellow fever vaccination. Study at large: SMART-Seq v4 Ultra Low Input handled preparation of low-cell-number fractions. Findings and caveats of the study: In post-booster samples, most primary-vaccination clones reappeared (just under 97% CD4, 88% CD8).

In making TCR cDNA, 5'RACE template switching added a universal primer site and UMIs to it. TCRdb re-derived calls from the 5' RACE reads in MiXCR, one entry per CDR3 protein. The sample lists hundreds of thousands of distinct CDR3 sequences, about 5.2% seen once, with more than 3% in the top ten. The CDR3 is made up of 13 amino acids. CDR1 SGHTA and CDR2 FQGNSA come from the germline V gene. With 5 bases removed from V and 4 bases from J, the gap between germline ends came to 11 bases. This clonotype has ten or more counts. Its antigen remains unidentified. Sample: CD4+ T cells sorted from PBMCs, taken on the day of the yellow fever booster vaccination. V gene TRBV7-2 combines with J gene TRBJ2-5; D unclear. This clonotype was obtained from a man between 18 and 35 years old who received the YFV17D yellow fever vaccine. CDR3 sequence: CASSRGYGETQYF. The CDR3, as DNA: TGTGCCAGCAGCAGAGGCTACGGAGAGACCCAGTACTTC.